What follows are 26 T cell receptor beta chains derived from one specimen sequenced in a study of shared clonotypes between healthy human individuals. The repertoire was sequenced with immunoSEQ multiplex PCR; TCRdb's copy has only in-frame clones and lacks some. The sample holds 600,000 to 750,000 clones; about 92% are singletons and the top ten take 34%. Sequenced: memory CD8+ T cells from PBMCs. As to subset: CD45RO+ cells pooled with CCR7-negative TemRA cells. The origin of the receptors is a man aged 18 to 29 in good health. Some clones in this sample may be carry-over from other donors' samples.

The rearrangement joins TRBV27 to TRBJ1-1, with 12 bases matching TRBD1. Looked up from germline, CDR1 is MNHEY and CDR2 is SMNVEV (reference sequence). V lost 0 bases to trimming and J lost 5 bases; unmatched junction nucleotides: 4. The CDR3 length is 16 residues. The CDR3 region has the DNA TGTGCCAGCAGTTTATCGGGGACAGGGGGCCGAACTGAAGCTTTCTTT. Its translation is CASSLSGTGGRTEAFF.

V and J are TRBV18 and TRBJ2-7, with TRBD1 matching 7 bases. The CDR3 is 15 residues long. J gave up 1 base and V 1 base, and 4 bases lay outside the gene matches. Germline V gene lookup returns CDR1 KGHSH and CDR2 LQKENI. Here the CDR3 reads CASSPLSGQSYEQYF. CDR3 coding DNA: TGTGCCAGCTCACCACTCTCGGGACAGTCCTACGAGCAGTACTTC.

The chain joins TRBV7-9 to TRBJ1-2; 7 bases align to TRBD1. This CDR3 region has 13 residues. V was clipped by 7 bases and J by 8 bases; unmatched bases: 10. The germline V gene encodes CDR1 SEHNR and CDR2 FQNEAQ (reference sequence). The chain's CDR3 is CASTPDRTGGYTF. For the CDR3, the DNA is TGTGCCAGCACCCCGGACAGGACGGGAGGCTACACCTTC. Drawing the rest from reference TRBV7-9 and TRBJ1-2, the complete variable domain is DTGVSQNPRHKITKRGQNVTFRCDPISEHNRLYWYRQTLGQGPEFLTYFQNEAQLEKSRLLSDRFSAERPKGSFSTLEIQRTEQGDSAMYLCASTPDRTGGYTFGSGTRLTVV.

This chain links TRBV10-1 with TRBJ2-5; no definite D call. Germline V CDR1 and CDR2: WNHNN, SYGVQD (reference sequence). V lost 6 bases to trimming and J lost 7 bases, with 12 bases between them. There are 12 residues in the CDR3. The CDR3 region has the DNA TGCGCCAGCAGCGGGCCTCCCGGGACCCAGTACTTC. It specifies CASSGPPGTQYF.

The chain joins TRBV14 to TRBJ2-7; D call uncertain. This CDR3 region has 15 residues. Trimming removed 0 bases at V and 2 bases at J, with 11 bases between. Germline values: CDR1 SGHDN, CDR2 FVKESK. The CDR3 coding sequence is TGTGCCAGCAGCCAAGAGTGGCAAGCCCCCTACGAGCAGTACTTC. It yields the protein CASSQEWQAPYEQYF.

The V call is TRBV6-5, the J call TRBJ1-1; D is undetermined. CDR1 is MNHEY and CDR2 is SVGAGI in the germline V gene. Trimming removed 7 bases at V and 6 bases at J, with 9 bases between. The CDR3 has 11 residues. The CDR3 nucleotides are TGTGCCAGCACCACCGGGGCTGAAGCTTTCTTT. This translates into CASTTGAEAFF.

This chain joins TRBV2 and TRBJ1-2, with TRBD1 matching 8 bases. Trimming removed 2 bases from V and 8 bases from J; junction bases left unmatched: 13. The CDR3 length is 16 residues. CDR1 is SNHLY and CDR2 is FYNNEI in the germline V gene. The CDR3 sequence: CASSERLWQGAGGYTF. CDR3 DNA sequence: TGTGCCAGCAGTGAAAGGCTTTGGCAGGGGGCAGGGGGCTACACCTTC.

The gene calls are TRBV4-1 and TRBJ2-5, with a weak D call TRBD1 (6 bases). This CDR3 region has 13 residues. Trimming removed 4 bases at V and 3 bases at J, with 9 bases between. Germline V CDR1 and CDR2: MGHRA, YSYEKL. This CDR3 is CASSRQVKETQYF. The CDR3 DNA reads TGCGCCAGCAGCCGACAGGTGAAAGAGACCCAGTACTTC.

CDR3 coding DNA: TGTGCCAGCAGCCTCCGGAGAGGCACCTACAATGAGCAGTTCTTC. Amino acids: CASSLRRGTYNEQFF. The V call is TRBV7-8, the J call TRBJ2-1; D not resolved. Germline CDR1 SGHVS, CDR2 FQNEAQ. The CDR3 has 15 residues. Trimming stripped 5 bases from V and 2 bases from J, with 13 bases between. Supplemented by reference TRBV7-8 and TRBJ2-1, the full variable domain reads GAGVSQSPRYKVAKRGQDVALRCDPISGHVSLFWYQQALGQGPEFLTYFQNEAQLDKSGLPSDRFFAERPEGSVSTLKIQRTQQEDSAVYLCASSLRRGTYNEQFFGPGTRLTVL.

With regard to this clone: Distinct nucleotide sequences in the sample also encode this CDR3. The CDR3 nucleotides are TGTGCCAGCAGCCATCGCACAGGGACCCAAGAGACCCAGTACTTC. It translates to CASSHRTGTQETQYF. The J gene is TRBJ2-5, the V gene TRBV7-9; a weak D match, TRBD1 (6 bases). The CDR3 extends over 15 amino acids. Trimming stripped 5 bases from V and 1 base from J, with 14 bases between. Germline V lookup: CDR1 SEHNR, CDR2 FQNEAQ (reference sequence).

The chain has TRBV7-6 and TRBJ1-1; a possible D gene is TRBD1 (5 bases). The germline V and J ends were trimmed by 2 bases and 7 bases, with 11 bases remaining between them. The CDR3 contains 13 residues. Germline assignment: CDR1 SGHVS and CDR2 FNYEAQ. The CDR3 loop is CASSLRHGGEAFF. DNA for the CDR3: TGTGCCAGCAGCTTACGGCACGGGGGTGAAGCTTTCTTT.

The chain couples TRBV28 to TRBJ2-2; 7 positions match TRBD2. CDR3 length: 18 amino acids. Trimming cost V 1 base and J 0 bases; bases outside gene matches: 8. The germline V gene has CDR1 MDHEN and CDR2 SYDVKM. DNA for the CDR3: TGTGCCAGCAGTTTATTTCCTAGCGGAGCGCCGAACACCGGGGAGCTGTTTTTT. Translated, it gives CASSLFPSGAPNTGELFF.

DNA of the CDR3: TGTGCCAGCAGTGAAAATGGGGGAGCAGTCACTGAAGCTTTCTTT. Its protein product is CASSENGGAVTEAFF. The chain recombines TRBV2 with TRBJ1-1; D is perhaps TRBD1 (5 bases). Germline V gene lookup returns CDR1 SNHLY and CDR2 FYNNEI. V lost 2 bases and J 4 bases, leaving 14 bases between the germline ends. This CDR3 is built from 15 residues.

This rearrangement joins TRBV5-1 to TRBJ2-7; 9 positions agree with TRBD1. CDR3 size: 16 residues. Trimming at V came to 0 bases and at J to 4 bases, leaving 8 bases not matched to a gene. CDR1 is SGHRS and CDR2 is YFSETQ in the germline V gene. CDR3 region: CASSLGPGTGFYEQYF. In DNA, the CDR3 is TGCGCCAGCAGCTTGGGGCCCGGGACAGGGTTTTACGAGCAGTACTTC.

The V and J genes are TRBV6-6 and TRBJ2-7, with D perhaps TRBD2 (6 bases). The germline V gene encodes CDR1 MNHNY and CDR2 SVGAGI (reference sequence). With 2 bases removed from V and 5 bases from J, the gap between germline ends came to 19 bases. The CDR3 has 16 residues. The CDR3 spells CASSYPRTYGGDEQYF. CDR3 DNA: TGTGCCAGCAGTTACCCAAGGACGTATGGCGGGGACGAGCAGTACTTC.

The V and J genes are TRBV9 and TRBJ2-7, with 9 nucleotides matching TRBD2. This CDR3 has 16 residues. Trimming cost V 4 bases and J 4 bases; bases outside gene matches: 12. Germline V CDR1 and CDR2: SGDLS, YYNGEE. The CDR3 nucleotides read TGTGCCAGCAGCCCAGGCATTAGCGGGGGAGAGTACGAGCAGTACTTC. This gives the protein CASSPGISGGEYEQYF.

The rearrangement joins TRBV5-1 to TRBJ2-7; D may be TRBD1 (6 bases). The CDR3 is 14 amino acids. Per germline, CDR1 SGHRS and CDR2 YFSETQ. The V end was cut by 1 base, the J end by 2 bases, with 10 bases between. The CDR3 region has the DNA TGCGCCAGCAGCTTGACAGGGAAGGCCTACGAGCAGTACTTC. It translates to CASSLTGKAYEQYF.

The chain is built from TRBV10-2 and TRBJ1-3; D is unresolved. Germline CDR1 reads WSHSY; CDR2 reads SAAADI. The V end lost 6 bases, the J end lost 0 bases, and 15 bases lay between the germline ends. The CDR3 is made up of 16 amino acids. This CDR3 reads CASSIGPALSGNTIYF. The DNA of the CDR3 is TGCGCCAGCAGCATTGGACCAGCGCTCTCTGGAAACACCATATATTTT.

The chain links TRBV23-1 to TRBJ2-4; the match to TRBD1 covers 7 bases. TRBV23-1 is flagged as an ORF with uncertain function. J was trimmed by 5 bases and V by 0 bases; bases with no gene match: 13. The CDR3 extends over 18 amino acids. Written as DNA, the CDR3 is TGCGCCAGCAGTCAATCCGGGAATAAGAGGGGGCGTGAAAACATTCAGTACTTC. Encoded protein: CASSQSGNKRGRENIQYF.

This rearrangement joins TRBV4-2 to TRBJ1-2, with a weak D call TRBD1 (5 bases). The CDR3 sequence is 15 residues long. The ends were cut back, 3 bases at V and 4 bases at J, with 15 bases in the middle. Germline assignment: CDR1 LGHNA and CDR2 YNFKEQ. The CDR3 sequence is CASSHPSGGGYGYTF. Written as DNA, the CDR3 is TGTGCCAGCAGCCACCCGTCGGGGGGGGGCTATGGCTACACCTTC.

The chain recombines TRBV29-1 with TRBJ1-2; maybe TRBD1 (6 bases). V lost 1 base, J lost 3 bases, and 18 bases lay in between. The CDR3 is 16 amino acids. Germline V gene lookup returns CDR1 SQVTM and CDR2 ANQGSEA. For the CDR3, the DNA is TGCAGCGTTGAAGGTCTTACGGCAGGGGCGTACTATGGCTACACCTTC. Its translation: CSVEGLTAGAYYGYTF.

The rearrangement joins TRBV29-1 to TRBJ2-7; TRBD2 matches at 14 bases. V lost 5 bases, J lost 0 bases, and 3 bases stayed unmatched. CDR3 size: 15 residues. Germline CDR1 is SQVTM and CDR2 is ANQGSEA. The CDR3 DNA is TGCAGCGTTACGGGGACTAGCGGGAGCTCCTACGAGCAGTACTTC. This translates into CSVTGTSGSSYEQYF.

The V and J genes are TRBV7-2 and TRBJ2-7; TRBD2 matches 11 bases. Trimming took 5 bases from V and 4 from J; bases not matched to a gene: 7. This CDR3 has 15 amino acids. CDR1 is SGHTA and CDR2 is FQGNSA in the germline V gene. The CDR3 loop reads CASSPRTSGPYEQYF. The CDR3 nucleotides read TGTGCCAGCAGCCCACGGACTAGCGGGCCTTACGAGCAGTACTTC.

The chain couples TRBV6-4 to TRBJ2-1; D is ambiguous. V lost 2 bases to trimming and J lost 7 bases, with 9 bases between them. The length of the CDR3 is 13 residues. The germline CDR1 and CDR2 sequences are MRHNA and SNTAGT. CDR3 in amino acids: CASSDPTRNEQFF. CDR3 bases: TGTGCCAGCAGTGACCCTACGAGAAATGAGCAGTTCTTC.

The V call is TRBV6-1, the J call TRBJ2-1; D could derive from TRBD1 or TRBD2 (6 bases each). The CDR3 covers 12 residues. In germline, CDR1 is MNHNS, CDR2 SASEGT. The ends were cut back, 6 bases at V and 8 bases at J, with 11 bases in the middle. CDR3 loop: CASRRGVDEQFF. CDR3 DNA: TGTGCCAGCAGGAGGGGGGTGGATGAGCAGTTCTTC.

The gene calls are TRBV19 and TRBJ2-2; no clear D gene. Germline loops: CDR1 LNHDA, CDR2 SQIVND (reference sequence). CDR3 length: 13 amino acids. Deletions cut 7 bases from V and 1 base from J, with 7 bases between. This CDR3 reads CASKDRNTGELFF. In DNA, the CDR3 is TGTGCCAGTAAAGACCGGAACACCGGGGAGCTGTTTTTT.